This is a list of T cell receptor beta chains from one sample in a study of identical twins. TCRdb called the 5' RACE reads again in MiXCR, with one record for every CDR3 protein. The sample has about 470,000 distinct CDR3 sequences; 24% are singletons. These records were also assigned to another study, of T cells expressing NK-cell markers.

Sequencing was performed on CD4+ T cells sorted from blood. All receptors derive from a woman younger than 30 in good health. Each CDR3 is given with its conserved first and last residue. Each record gives: D gene, clone size, V gene, J gene, CDR3 protein, CDR3 DNA. D genes are given only for firm matches. Part of the rows lack a size; the others show once, few, many or a class for expanded clones.

TRBD1	NA	TRBV20-1	TRBJ1-4	CSARDLQGAVEKLFF	TGCAGTGCTAGAGATTTACAGGGGGCGGTTGAAAAACTGTTTTTT
TRBD2	few	TRBV29-1	TRBJ2-5	CSVEDWPGPGGKYF	TGCAGCGTTGAAGATTGGCCAGGGCCCGGGGGGAAGTACTTC
TRBD2	few	TRBV12-3/TRBV12-4	TRBJ2-1	CASTRGVGGPYNEQFF	TGTGCCAGCACCCGAGGGGTGGGAGGGCCGTACAATGAGCAGTTCTTC
NA	NA	TRBV15	TRBJ2-5	CATSRDRSGETQYF	TGTGCCACCAGCAGAGATAGGTCCGGAGAGACCCAGTACTTC
TRBD1	NA	TRBV30	TRBJ2-7	CAARQGYEQYF	TGTGCGGCGCGACAGGGCTACGAGCAGTACTTC
NA	few	TRBV3-1	TRBJ2-7	CASSPWRSHYEQYF	TGTGCCAGCAGCCCCTGGCGGTCACACTACGAGCAGTACTTC
NA	NA	TRBV7-8	TRBJ2-1	CASSNREYNEQFF	TGTGCCAGCAGCAACCGGGAATACAATGAGCAGTTCTTC
NA	few	TRBV14	TRBJ2-1	CASSQWRGGNEQFF	TGTGCCAGCAGCCAGTGGCGTGGGGGGAATGAGCAGTTCTTC
TRBD1	few	TRBV15	TRBJ1-3	CATRETGEAGNTIYF	TGTGCCACCAGGGAGACAGGGGAAGCTGGAAACACCATATATTTT
TRBD2	NA	TRBV5-1	TRBJ2-7	CASSRGLGDEQYF	TGCGCCAGCAGCAGGGGACTAGGGGACGAGCAGTACTTC
TRBD2	NA	TRBV7-2	TRBJ2-7	CASSLGRGTSEYEQYF	TGTGCCAGCAGCTTAGGTAGAGGGACTAGCGAGTACGAGCAGTACTTC
NA	few	TRBV20-1	TRBJ1-4	CSARRQTNEKLFF	TGCAGTGCTAGACGACAAACCAATGAAAAACTGTTTTTT